Here is one T cell receptor (beta chain) with its context. Only one count was recorded for this clone. Its antigen remains unidentified. No per-base quality is available; no much larger clone lies one base away. The trial excluded patients who had a history of autoimmune disease or who were on systemic immunosuppression. Peripheral blood for TCR sequencing was collected from all dose cohorts at baseline, on cycle 4 day 1, and on cycle 7 day 1. The samples were drawn from a first-in-human, open-label, multicenter phase I dose-escalation trial of ivuxolimab. Adults with locally advanced or metastatic melanoma, renal cell carcinoma, hepatocellular carcinoma or head and neck squamous cell carcinoma were enrolled in the trial. Before TCR sequencing, CD4+ T cells and CD8+ T cells were sorted from peripheral blood as separate populations. This specimen belongs to a study of OX40 agonist ivuxolimab in advanced cancers. In terms of the full investigation: Ivuxolimab, which targeted the costimulatory receptor OX40 (CD134), was an agonistic, fully human IgG2 monoclonal antibody. The paper reports the monotherapy dose-escalation portion (N of about 54 patients) of the phase I ivuxolimab trial. In the dose-escalation cohort, 65% to 85% of patients were male, and the mean age was 60 years with a range of about 20 to 80. Partial responses occurred in three dose-escalation patients, of whom one had hepatocellular carcinoma and two had cutaneous melanoma. Peripheral TCRbeta sequencing was intended to test whether TCR sequence diversity was altered and clonal T-cell expansion was caused by ivuxolimab. Of the approximately 50 dose-escalation patients, hepatocellular carcinoma was present in some 19, melanoma in some 15, renal cell carcinoma in 9 and head and neck cancer in 9. Intravenous ivuxolimab was administered to patients every 2 weeks at six dose levels: 0.01, 0.1, 0.3, 1.5, 3 and 10 mg/kg. Prior anti-PD-1, anti-PD-L1 or anti-CTLA-4 therapy was permitted, and roughly two fifths of dose-escalation patients had received checkpoint inhibitors. The paper as a whole reports these results and caveats: Partial responders in the 0.1-3.0 mg/kg groups had among the lowest normalized peripheral clonal expansion, especially among CD8+ T cells. At doses of 0.1 to 3.0 mg/kg, clonal expansion of both CD4+ and CD8+ T cells in blood was seen between baseline and week 6. Low levels of normalized T-cell clonal expansion were also shown by some nonresponding patients. After ivuxolimab, more expanded clones were found on average in CD8+ T cells than in CD4+ T cells. Antigen specificity was not determined for the clonally expanded peripheral T cells.

To sequence the TCRbeta CDR3 region, genomic DNA was isolated from the sorted cells. The immunoSEQ Assay was used for sequencing of TCRbeta CDR3 regions. Imported from immuneACCESS, the table was reduced by TCRdb to in-frame sequences with V and J called. These copies leave out some clones; in studies compared against another copy, an unresolved V gene accounts for under half, and the cause of the remainder is not known. The sample table shows tens of thousands of clones, and around 82% are seen once. The ten largest clonotypes hold about 5.4% of the sample. The receptor was derived from an adult with an advanced solid tumor such as melanoma, head and neck, liver or kidney cancer. The sequenced sample was CD4+ or CD8+ T cells sorted from blood, obtained in a trial of the OX40 agonist ivuxolimab.

Here is the DNA: TGTGCCAGCAGCTTGGCCCGGACTAGCGGGCTCTACAATGAGCAGTTCTTC. The resulting protein is CASSLARTSGLYNEQFF. The sequence is built from TRBV5-8 and TRBJ2-1; the junction holds 11 bases that match TRBD2. The CDR3 measures 17 amino acids from cysteine to phenylalanine. Solely the CDR3 DNA is kept, with 51 bases framed from the first base. The germline V and J ends show losses of 0 bases and 3 bases respectively, and no gene match explains 5 bases of the junction. Looking up the germline V gene yields CDR1 SGHTS and CDR2 YDEGEE.